These 22 T cell receptor beta chains were sequenced from one sample in a study of T cell changes during pregnancy in multiple sclerosis. Profiled with immunoSEQ multiplex PCR; TCRdb holds only in-frame clones, not every one. The profile shows approximately 59,000 clones, about 90% of them singletons. The input for sequencing was peripheral blood, taken in the third trimester of pregnancy. These receptors were taken from a female donor in good health, enrolled as a control in a pregnancy study.

The V and J genes are TRBV29-1 and TRBJ2-1, with a weak D call TRBD2 (6 bases). Germline CDR1 is SQVTM and CDR2 is ANQGSEA. The CDR3 totals 14 residues. The V gene lost 1 base and the J gene lost 1 base, with 8 bases spanning the gap. The chain's CDR3 is CSVEGGVSYNEQFF. The DNA for the CDR3 is TGCAGCGTTGAAGGCGGGGTTTCCTACAATGAGCAGTTCTTC.

The chain uses TRBV11-2 and TRBJ1-1; D may be TRBD1 (5 bases). Germline-derived CDR1 and CDR2 are SGHAT and FQNNGV. The CDR3 totals 13 residues. Trimming shortened V by 6 bases and J by 0 bases, and 8 bases separated the two germline ends. CDR3 protein: CASRPGMNTEAFF. DNA for the CDR3: TGTGCCAGCAGACCAGGGATGAACACTGAAGCTTTCTTT.

In nucleotides, the CDR3 is TGTGCCAGCTCAGGACAGGTCCTTAATGAAAAACTGTTTTTT. Protein product: CASSGQVLNEKLFF. V gene TRBV18 combines with J gene TRBJ1-4; 7 bases agree with TRBD1. V dropped 5 bases and J dropped 4; count of bases not matched to a gene: 4. The germline V gene encodes CDR1 KGHSH and CDR2 LQKENI. This CDR3 is built from 14 residues.

V and J are TRBV6-4 and TRBJ2-1; TRBD2 matches at 8 bases. The CDR3 is made up of 13 amino acids. V dropped 6 bases and J dropped 9; count of bases not matched to a gene: 7. In germline, CDR1 is MRHNA, CDR2 SNTAGT. This CDR3 is CASSAGGAGEQFF. DNA for the CDR3: TGTGCCAGCAGCGCCGGGGGGGCTGGTGAGCAGTTCTTC.

CDR3 residues: CASSLEETAGSYNEQFF. CDR3 DNA: TGTGCCAGCAGCTTAGAAGAGACGGCAGGCTCCTACAATGAGCAGTTCTTC. The chain employs TRBV7-9 and TRBJ2-1; D remains ambiguous. In germline, CDR1 is SEHNR, CDR2 FQNEAQ (reference sequence). This CDR3 is built from 17 residues. The ends were cut back, 1 base at V and 0 bases at J, with 13 bases in the middle. The whole variable domain, filled in from reference TRBV7-9 and TRBJ2-1, reads DTGVSQNPRHKITKRGQNVTFRCDPISEHNRLYWYRQTLGQGPEFLTYFQNEAQLEKSRLLSDRFSAERPKGSFSTLEIQRTEQGDSAMYLCASSLEETAGSYNEQFFGPGTRLTVL.

This clone has ten or more counts. The V and J genes are TRBV2 and TRBJ1-1, with 8 bases lining up with TRBD1. Per the germline V gene, CDR1 is SNHLY and CDR2 is FYNNEI. The CDR3 length is 13 residues. The V segment lost 7 bases and the J segment 7 bases; nucleotides outside the gene matches: 8. The CDR3 loop reads CASTPWTGYEAFF. CDR3 nucleotides: TGTGCCAGCACCCCATGGACAGGGTATGAAGCTTTCTTT.

This sequence joins TRBV29-1 and TRBJ2-1; 13 bases are shared with TRBD2. The ends lost 5 bases at V and 9 bases at J; junction bases unmatched: 7. CDR1 and CDR2 (germline): SQVTM, ANQGSEA. This CDR3 has 14 amino acids. CDR3 amino acids: CSVSTGTSGAEQFF. Written as DNA, the CDR3 is TGCAGCGTTTCTACCGGGACTAGCGGGGCTGAGCAGTTCTTC.

The chain joins TRBV6-6 to TRBJ1-3; D might be TRBD1 (6 bases). Germline CDR1 and CDR2: MNHNY and SVGAGI (reference sequence). There are 16 residues in the CDR3. V lost 3 bases and J 4 bases, leaving 16 bases between the germline ends. CDR3 protein: CASSYGDISTGNTIYF. The CDR3 DNA reads TGTGCCAGCAGTTATGGGGACATTTCTACCGGAAACACCATATATTTT.

This sequence joins TRBV7-8 and TRBJ2-1; 9 bases line up with TRBD2. V shed 2 bases and J 4 bases; nucleotides not matched to a gene: 6. CDR3 length equals 16 residues. Germline V lookup: CDR1 SGHVS, CDR2 FQNEAQ. The CDR3 coding sequence is TGTGCCAGCAGCTTAACCCGACTAGCGGTATACAATGAGCAGTTCTTC. This sequence encodes CASSLTRLAVYNEQFF.

The genes are TRBV5-4 and TRBJ2-7, with TRBD2 as a possible D gene (6 bases). V lost 3 bases and J lost 7, with 14 bases in between. Germline CDR1 SGHNT, CDR2 YYREEE (reference sequence). This CDR3 region has 13 residues. CDR3 loop: CASSSGTTREQYF. The CDR3 DNA reads TGTGCCAGCAGCTCTGGGACGACTAGGGAGCAGTACTTC.

J is TRBJ2-7 and V is TRBV7-6, with D possibly TRBD2 on 6 matching bases. Between the trimmed V and J ends, which lost 1 base and 7 bases, there was a span of 17 bases. CDR3 size: 15 residues. Looked up from germline, CDR1 is SGHVS and CDR2 is FNYEAQ. The CDR3 sequence: CASSLGRSGLREQYF. CDR3 DNA sequence: TGTGCCAGCAGCTTAGGTCGTAGCGGTCTACGAGAGCAGTACTTC.

The chain combines TRBV9 with TRBJ2-5, with D possibly matching TRBD2 (7 bases). Germline V CDR1 and CDR2: SGDLS, YYNGEE. This CDR3 is built from 15 residues. The ends were cut back, 4 bases at V and 5 bases at J, with 18 bases in the middle. CDR3 residues: CASSRGGRGSETQYF. The CDR3 bases are TGTGCCAGCAGCAGGGGGGGCCGGGGTTCGGAGACCCAGTACTTC.

The rearrangement links TRBV19 to TRBJ1-4, with 7 bases that match TRBD1. This CDR3 is 15 amino acids long. Germline CDR1 LNHDA, CDR2 SQIVND (reference sequence). The ends lost 4 bases at V and 6 bases at J; junction bases unmatched: 8. The CDR3 here is CASSTIQGRDEKLFF. The CDR3 DNA follows: TGTGCCAGTAGTACAATACAGGGGAGAGATGAAAAACTGTTTTTT.

The chain recombines TRBV18 with TRBJ1-1; 8 nucleotides align to TRBD1. With 0 bases clipped from V and 4 bases from J, the junction kept 4 bases outside the gene matches. The CDR3 length is 15 residues. Per the germline V gene, CDR1 is KGHSH and CDR2 is LQKENI. CDR3 region: CASSPPDREGTEAFF. Written as DNA, the CDR3 is TGTGCCAGCTCACCACCGGACAGGGAGGGCACTGAAGCTTTCTTT.

This chain uses TRBV6-6 with TRBJ2-1; a possible D gene is TRBD2 (7 bases). CDR1 is MNHNY, CDR2 SVGAGI, per germline (reference sequence). V dropped 5 bases and J dropped 3 bases, with 14 bases sitting between them. The CDR3 consists of 15 residues. The CDR3 coding sequence is TGTGCCAGCAGTCCCCGGGGGGCCTTCTACAATGAGCAGTTCTTC. It yields the protein CASSPRGAFYNEQFF.

The chain employs TRBV7-9 and TRBJ1-2; D not certain. Germline CDR1 and CDR2: SEHNR and FQNEAQ (reference sequence). This CDR3 is 14 amino acids long. Trimming shortened V by 0 bases and J by 8 bases, and 13 bases separated the two germline ends. In DNA form, the CDR3 reads TGTGCCAGCAGCTTAGCGGGCCCGCAGAGCGGCTACACCTTC. Translating it yields CASSLAGPQSGYTF. Looking up the rest from reference TRBV7-9 and TRBJ1-2 gives the full variable domain: DTGVSQNPRHKITKRGQNVTFRCDPISEHNRLYWYRQTLGQGPEFLTYFQNEAQLEKSRLLSDRFSAERPKGSFSTLEIQRTEQGDSAMYLCASSLAGPQSGYTFGSGTRLTVV.

The rearrangement links TRBV19 to TRBJ2-7, with 9 positions matching TRBD1. Germline CDR1 reads LNHDA; CDR2 reads SQIVND (reference sequence). With V trimmed by 4 bases and J by 3 bases, 16 bases remained unmatched. The CDR3 totals 18 residues. The CDR3 DNA sequence: TGTGCCAGTAGTACCTCGTCATACACAGGGGGCCCCCGCTACGAGCAGTACTTC. It yields the protein CASSTSSYTGGPRYEQYF.

V usage is TRBV4-3 and J usage is TRBJ1-1; 8 bases agree with TRBD1. Unmatched junction bases numbered 5, after V lost 1 base and J lost 1 base. The V gene's germline CDR1 is LGHNA and CDR2 YSLEER. This CDR3 is built from 16 residues. The CDR3 DNA is TGCGCCAGCAGCCAAGGTTGGACAGGGAGGAACACTGAAGCTTTCTTT. It yields the protein CASSQGWTGRNTEAFF.

Comments on this clone: The junction and the germline gene differ at one end; a read error may be behind it. The same CDR3 can be traced to other DNA sequences in this sample. The chain links TRBV6-5 to TRBJ1-1, with D tentatively TRBD1 (5 bases). Germline lookup yields CDR1 MNHEY and CDR2 SVGAGI. The CDR3 is 14 residues long. CDR3 protein: CASLGMGLIPEAFF. CDR3 coding DNA: TGTGCCAGCTTGGGGATGGGGCTCATCCCTGAAGCCTTCTTT.

The V and J genes are TRBV6-1 and TRBJ2-3, with TRBD2 as a possible D gene (6 bases). Germline V lookup: CDR1 MNHNS, CDR2 SASEGT. This CDR3 comprises 14 residues. The germline V and J ends were trimmed by 8 bases and 6 bases, with 18 bases remaining between them. CDR3 nucleotide sequence: TGTGCCAGCCACGGGACTCTAAGGCCGGATACGCAGTATTTT. Its translation is CASHGTLRPDTQYF.

The chain recombines TRBV5-1 with TRBJ2-3, with a weak D call TRBD1 (6 bases). The CDR3 totals 14 residues. The germline gives CDR1 SGHRS, CDR2 YFSETQ. V lost 2 bases and J 2 bases, leaving 9 bases between the germline ends. The CDR3 DNA is TGCGCCAGCAGCTTCTACAGGGCCACAGATACGCAGTATTTT. Translating it yields CASSFYRATDTQYF.

The chain links TRBV7-3 to TRBJ2-3; maybe TRBD1 (6 bases). The germline CDR1 and CDR2 sequences are SGHTA and FQGTGA. Trimming took 2 bases from V and 1 from J, leaving 16 bases between them. The CDR3 extends over 17 amino acids. The CDR3 sequence is CASSLGPTGTGTDTQYF. CDR3 bases: TGTGCCAGCAGCTTAGGACCCACAGGGACCGGCACAGATACGCAGTATTTT.